These T cell receptor beta chains were read from a single sample in a study of T cell repertoires in cytomegalovirus infection. For these TCRs, the target antigens are not known. MiXCR, run by TCRdb on the reads, gives a single entry per CDR3 protein. The table shows about a million distinct CDR3 sequences, with approximately 31% occurring only once. This specimen was cultured CD8+ T cells from PBMCs, taken from culture after CMV antigen stimulation. These receptors originate from a human donor in good health (CMV status not recorded). Some clones in this sample may be carry-over from other donors' samples. The CDR3 runs from the conserved cysteine through the conserved F or W. Fields, in order: D gene, V gene, J gene, clone size, CDR3 protein, CDR3 DNA. D genes are given only for firm matches. Not all rows give a size; the values are once, few, many and, for expanded clones, a class.

>TRBD1|TRBV27|TRBJ1-2|-
CASSFSGTVNGYTF
TGTGCCAGCAGTTTCTCCGGGACAGTAAATGGCTACACCTTC
>-|TRBV7-8|TRBJ1-1|many
CASSLKGRIEAFF
TGTGCCAGCAGCTTAAAGGGACGGATTGAAGCTTTCTTT
>TRBD1|TRBV6-2/TRBV6-3|TRBJ2-5|few
CASRETGSGETQYF
TGTGCCAGCAGGGAGACAGGGTCGGGCGAGACCCAGTACTTC
>-|TRBV12-3/TRBV12-4|TRBJ2-1|few
CASSFGAGPYNEQFF
TGTGCCAGCAGTTTCGGGGCGGGGCCCTACAATGAGCAGTTCTTC
>-|TRBV11-2|TRBJ1-2|few
CASSSAGGLDGYTF
TGTGCCAGCAGCTCCGCCGGGGGGCTTGATGGCTACACCTTC
>-|TRBV5-3|TRBJ1-4|-
CATEGVGEKLFF
TGTGCCACGGAGGGCGTTGGTGAAAAACTGTTTTTT
>-|TRBV11-1|TRBJ1-1|-
CASSNTPRNTEAFF
TGTGCCAGCAGCAACACTCCCAGGAACACTGAAGCTTTCTTT
>-|TRBV12-3/TRBV12-4|TRBJ2-5|-
CASSFRAEETQYF
TGTGCCAGCAGTTTCAGGGCAGAAGAGACCCAGTACTTC
>TRBD2|TRBV11-3|TRBJ2-1|few
CASSQPSGSSYNEQFF
TGTGCCAGCAGCCAACCTAGCGGTAGCTCCTACAATGAGCAGTTCTTC
>TRBD1|TRBV5-1|TRBJ1-2|many
CASSSIQGTDYGYTF
TGCGCCAGCAGCTCCATACAGGGGACGGACTATGGCTACACCTTC
>-|TRBV12-3/TRBV12-4|TRBJ2-3|-
CASNFGGGTDTQYF
TGTGCCAGCAACTTCGGTGGGGGCACAGATACGCAGTATTTT
>-|TRBV15|TRBJ2-1|-
CATGAERNEQFF
TGTGCCACCGGGGCCGAGAGGAATGAGCAGTTCTTC
>-|TRBV4-1|TRBJ2-2|-
CASSQAGSDGELFF
TGCGCCAGCAGCCAGGCAGGGTCAGACGGGGAGCTGTTTTTT
>-|TRBV6-5|TRBJ1-2|-
CASRGGRARANYGYTF
TGTGCCAGCAGGGGAGGGAGGGCCCGAGCTAACTATGGCTACACCTTC
>-|TRBV6-6|TRBJ2-3|-
CASSYDRPSTDTQYF
TGTGCCAGCAGTTACGACAGGCCCTCCACAGATACGCAGTATTTT
>-|TRBV12-3/TRBV12-4|TRBJ1-2|-
CASSLQPDSPNYGYTF
TGTGCCAGCAGTTTACAGCCGGACAGTCCTAACTATGGCTACACCTTC
>-|TRBV11-2|TRBJ1-1|-
CASSLIAANTEAFF
TGTGCCAGCAGCTTAATAGCGGCGAACACTGAAGCTTTCTTT
>-|TRBV5-3|TRBJ1-1|-
CARSLCEDVDTEAFF
TGTGCCAGAAGCTTGTGTGAGGACGTTGACACTGAAGCTTTCTTT